Detailed here is one TCR beta chain. The antigen is undetermined. Other DNA sequences in the same sample also yield this CDR3. An approximately 210 ng quantity of DNA, tens of thousands of T cell genomes, went into the sorted-subset replicate PCRs. TCRdb's copy holds only in-frame clones and misses some; the assay was immunoSEQ multiplex PCR. The table lists millions of clones, about 94% of them singletons. The source of the sample is a study of shared clonotypes between healthy human individuals. Across the whole study: Every donor yielded three CD4 naive, three CD4 memory, two CD8 naive and one CD8 memory plate. General study points: The study found lower generation probabilities in non-shared clonotypes than in those shared by all four donors. As a rule, naive subsets had a larger estimated richness than memory subsets.

The CDR3 consists of 13 residues. From germline, CDR1 is SGDLS and CDR2 YYNGEE. Trimming removed 1 base from V and 5 bases from J, with 7 bases in between. Naive-designated CD8 cells lacked CD45RO, were positively enriched for CCR7, and omitted terminally differentiated effector memory CD45RA+ cells. The sequencing input was naive CD8+ T cells sorted from blood. This receptor was obtained from a man aged 18 to 30 in good health. The V gene is TRBV9, the J gene TRBJ2-1, with D uncertain. As DNA, the CDR3 is TGTGCCAGCAGCGTACAAGGGAACAATGAGCAGTTCTTC. Amino acids: CASSVQGNNEQFF.